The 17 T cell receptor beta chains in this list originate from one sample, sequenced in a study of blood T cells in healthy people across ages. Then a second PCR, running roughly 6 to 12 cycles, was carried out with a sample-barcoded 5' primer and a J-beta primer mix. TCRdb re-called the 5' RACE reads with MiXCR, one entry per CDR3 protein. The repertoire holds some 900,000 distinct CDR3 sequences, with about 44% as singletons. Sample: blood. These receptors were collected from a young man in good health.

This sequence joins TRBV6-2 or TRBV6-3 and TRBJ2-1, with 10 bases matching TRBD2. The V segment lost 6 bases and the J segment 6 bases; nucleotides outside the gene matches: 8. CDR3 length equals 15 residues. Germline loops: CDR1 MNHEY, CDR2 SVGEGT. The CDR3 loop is CASSPLERGGNEQFF. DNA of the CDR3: TGTGCCAGCAGCCCGCTTGAGCGGGGGGGCAATGAGCAGTTCTTC.

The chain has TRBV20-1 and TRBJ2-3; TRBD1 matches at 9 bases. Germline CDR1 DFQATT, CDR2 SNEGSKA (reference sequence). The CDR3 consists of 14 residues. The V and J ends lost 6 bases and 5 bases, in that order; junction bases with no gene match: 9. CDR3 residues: CSADGQGKRDTQYF. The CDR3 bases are TGCAGTGCCGACGGACAGGGGAAACGAGATACGCAGTATTTT.

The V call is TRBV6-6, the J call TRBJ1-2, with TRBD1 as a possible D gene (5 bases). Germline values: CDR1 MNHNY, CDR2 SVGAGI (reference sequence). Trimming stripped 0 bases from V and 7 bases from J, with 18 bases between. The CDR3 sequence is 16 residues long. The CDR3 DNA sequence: TGTGCCAGCAGTTACTCTGGGCAGGGTCAAACCGGTGGCTACACCTTC. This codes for CASSYSGQGQTGGYTF.

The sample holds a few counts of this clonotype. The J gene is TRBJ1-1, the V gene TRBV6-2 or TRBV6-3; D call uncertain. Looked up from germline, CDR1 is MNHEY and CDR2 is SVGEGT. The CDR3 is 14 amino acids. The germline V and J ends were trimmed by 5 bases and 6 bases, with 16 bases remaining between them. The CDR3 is CASSTGNTWAEAFF. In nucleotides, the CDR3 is TGTGCCAGCAGTACCGGGAACACTTGGGCTGAAGCTTTCTTT.

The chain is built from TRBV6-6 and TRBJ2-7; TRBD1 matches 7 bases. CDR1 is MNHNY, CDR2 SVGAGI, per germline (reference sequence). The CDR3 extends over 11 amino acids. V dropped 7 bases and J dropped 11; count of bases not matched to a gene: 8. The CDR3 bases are TGTGCCAGCACCCAAGGGGGCGGCAAGTACTTC. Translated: CASTQGGGKYF.

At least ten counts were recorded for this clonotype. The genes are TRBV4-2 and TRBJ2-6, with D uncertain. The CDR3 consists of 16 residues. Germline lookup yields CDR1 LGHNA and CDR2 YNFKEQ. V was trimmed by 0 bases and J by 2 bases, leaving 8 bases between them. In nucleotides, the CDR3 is TGTGCCAGCAGCCAAGACGTTGCTCCTGGGGCCAACGTCCTGACTTTC. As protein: CASSQDVAPGANVLTF.

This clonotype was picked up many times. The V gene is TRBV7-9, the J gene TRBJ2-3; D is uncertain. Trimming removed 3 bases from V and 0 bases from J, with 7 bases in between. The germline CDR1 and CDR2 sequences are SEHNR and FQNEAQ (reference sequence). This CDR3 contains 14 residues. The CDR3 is CASSFGRSTDTQYF. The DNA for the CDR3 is TGTGCCAGCAGCTTCGGACGGAGCACAGATACGCAGTATTTT.

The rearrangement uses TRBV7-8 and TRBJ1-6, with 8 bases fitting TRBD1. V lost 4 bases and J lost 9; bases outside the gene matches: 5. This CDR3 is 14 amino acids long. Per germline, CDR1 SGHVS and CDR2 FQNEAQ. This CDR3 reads CASSSAGGGSPLHF. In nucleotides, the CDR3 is TGTGCCAGCAGCTCTGCAGGGGGCGGTTCACCCCTCCACTTT.

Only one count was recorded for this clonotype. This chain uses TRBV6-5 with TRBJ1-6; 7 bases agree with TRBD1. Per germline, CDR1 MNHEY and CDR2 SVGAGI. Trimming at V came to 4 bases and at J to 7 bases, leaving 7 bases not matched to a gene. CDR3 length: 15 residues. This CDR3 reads CASSSRRQGNSPLHF. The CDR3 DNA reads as TGTGCCAGCAGTTCGAGACGACAGGGAAATTCACCCCTCCACTTT.

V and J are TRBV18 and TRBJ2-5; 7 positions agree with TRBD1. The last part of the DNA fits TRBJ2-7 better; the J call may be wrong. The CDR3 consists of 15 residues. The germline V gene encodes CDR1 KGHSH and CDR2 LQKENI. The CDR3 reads CASSPNPGQSYEQYF. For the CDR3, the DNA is TGTGCCAGCTCACCCAACCCGGGACAGTCCTACGAGCAGTACTTC.

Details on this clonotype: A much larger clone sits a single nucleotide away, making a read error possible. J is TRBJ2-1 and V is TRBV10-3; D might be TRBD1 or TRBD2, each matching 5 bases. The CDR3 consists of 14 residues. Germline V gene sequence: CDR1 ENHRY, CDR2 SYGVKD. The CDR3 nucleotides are TGTGCCATCTCCTCGGGGCAGTCCTACAATGGGCAGTTCTTC. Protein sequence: CAISSGQSYNGQFF.

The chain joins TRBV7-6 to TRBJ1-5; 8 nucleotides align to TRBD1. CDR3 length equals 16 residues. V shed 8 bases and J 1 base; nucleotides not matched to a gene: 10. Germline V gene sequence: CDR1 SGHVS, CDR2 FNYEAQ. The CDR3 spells CASAPQGVASNQPQHF. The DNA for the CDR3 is TGTGCCAGCGCACCACAGGGGGTAGCGAGCAATCAGCCCCAGCATTTT.

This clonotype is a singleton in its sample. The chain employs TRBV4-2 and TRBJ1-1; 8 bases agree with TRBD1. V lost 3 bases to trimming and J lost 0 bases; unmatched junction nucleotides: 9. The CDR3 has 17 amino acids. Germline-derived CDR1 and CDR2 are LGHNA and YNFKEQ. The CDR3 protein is CASSHRDRLMVNTEAFF. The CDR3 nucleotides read TGTGCCAGCAGCCACCGGGACAGGCTAATGGTGAACACTGAAGCTTTCTTT.

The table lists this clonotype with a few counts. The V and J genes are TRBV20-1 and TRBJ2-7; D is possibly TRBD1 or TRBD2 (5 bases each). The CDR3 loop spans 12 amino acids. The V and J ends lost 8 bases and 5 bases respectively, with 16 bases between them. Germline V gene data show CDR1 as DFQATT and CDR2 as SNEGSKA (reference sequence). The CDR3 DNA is TGCAGTCTCAAGCCCGGGACCCACGAGCAGTACTTC. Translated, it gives CSLKPGTHEQYF.

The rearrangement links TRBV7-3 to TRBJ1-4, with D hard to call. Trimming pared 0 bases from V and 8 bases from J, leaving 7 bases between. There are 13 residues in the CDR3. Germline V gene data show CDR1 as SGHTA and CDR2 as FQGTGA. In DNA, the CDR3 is TGTGCCAGCAGCTTAACTGTAGGCGAAAAACTGTTTTTT. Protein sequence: CASSLTVGEKLFF.

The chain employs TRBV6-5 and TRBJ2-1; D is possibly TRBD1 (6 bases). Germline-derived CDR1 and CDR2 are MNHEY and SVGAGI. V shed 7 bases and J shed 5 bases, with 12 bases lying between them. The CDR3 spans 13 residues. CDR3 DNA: TGTGCCAGCACCAGGGGACCCGACAATGAGCAGTTCTTC. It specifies CASTRGPDNEQFF.

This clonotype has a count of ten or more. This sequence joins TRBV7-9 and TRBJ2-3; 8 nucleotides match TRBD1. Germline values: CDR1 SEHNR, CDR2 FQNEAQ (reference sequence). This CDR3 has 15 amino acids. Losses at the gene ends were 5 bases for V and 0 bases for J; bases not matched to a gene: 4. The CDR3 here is CASSLGDRSTDTQYF. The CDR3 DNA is TGTGCCAGCAGCCTGGGGGACAGGAGCACAGATACGCAGTATTTT.